This T cell receptor beta chain was captured in a study of shared clonotypes between healthy human individuals. General study points: It was anticipated that sequencing depth would influence how many clonotypes donors shared. Naive CD4 clonotype sharing across a few donors was about 5%. Relative to memory subsets, naive subsets generally showed larger estimated richness.

Sorted-subset replicate PCR reactions contained roughly 200 ng DNA, corresponding to about 30,000 T cell genomes. Here immunoSEQ multiplex PCR was the method, and the copy in TCRdb shows in-frame clones only, minus some. Here the sample spans under 1,900,000 clones, 98% being singletons. Concerning this clone: Antigen: not known.

After removal of 2 bases from V and 7 bases from J, the junction contained 8 bases not matched to a gene. CDR1 SGHRS and CDR2 YFSETQ come from the germline V gene. The CDR3 contains 16 residues. This receptor was obtained from a man aged 25 to 45 in good health. The sample comprised naive CD4+ T cells sorted from blood. The subset here: CD45RA+ positively selected. This sequence joins TRBV5-1 and TRBJ2-1; 11 bases map to TRBD2. CDR3 nucleotides: TGCGCCAGCAGCTTAGCTAGCGGGAGGAGGCATAATGAGCAGTTCTTC. Amino acids: CASSLASGRRHNEQFF.